This TCR beta chain was identified during a study of shared clonotypes between healthy human individuals. The assay was immunoSEQ multiplex PCR, and TCRdb's table has in-frame clones only and misses some. Of roughly 1.4 million clones detected, around 98.5% appear once; the ten largest clones hold approximately 0.4%. V was trimmed by 1 base and J by 3 bases, leaving 7 bases between them. The CDR3 totals 14 residues. Germline assignment: CDR1 MNHEY and CDR2 SMNVEV (reference sequence). The material sequenced was naive CD4+ T cells sorted from blood. As to subset: CD45RA+ positively selected. This receptor was identified in a man aged 25-45 years in good health. This sequence joins TRBV27 and TRBJ1-5; D not resolved. In nucleotides, the CDR3 is TGTGCCAGCAGTTTATTTCAGAACAATCAGCCCCAGCATTTT. Its translation is CASSLFQNNQPQHF.